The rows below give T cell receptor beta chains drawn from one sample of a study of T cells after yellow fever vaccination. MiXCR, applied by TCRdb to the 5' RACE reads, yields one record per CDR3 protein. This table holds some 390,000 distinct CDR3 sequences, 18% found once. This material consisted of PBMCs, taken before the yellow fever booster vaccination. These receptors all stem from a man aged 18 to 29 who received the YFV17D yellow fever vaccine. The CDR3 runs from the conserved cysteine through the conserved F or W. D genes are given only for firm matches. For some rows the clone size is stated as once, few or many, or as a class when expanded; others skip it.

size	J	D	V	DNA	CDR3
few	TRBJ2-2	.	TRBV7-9	TGTGCCAGCAGCTTTTTTGCCGCCAACACCGGGGAGCTGTTTTTT	CASSFFAANTGELFF
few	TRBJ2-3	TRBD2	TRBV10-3	TGTGCCATCAGTGAGGGTAGCGGGGTTCCAGATACGCAGTATTTT	CAISEGSGVPDTQYF
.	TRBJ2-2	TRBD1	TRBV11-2	TGTGCCAGCAGCCCCCACAGGGGATGGGCCGGGGAGCTGTTTTTT	CASSPHRGWAGELFF
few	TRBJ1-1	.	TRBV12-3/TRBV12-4	TGTGCCAGCAGTTATTGGCCGTTAAACACTGAAGCTTTCTTT	CASSYWPLNTEAFF
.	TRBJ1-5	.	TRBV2	TGTGCCAGCAGTGAAAATGGGGCCCAGCCCCAGCATTTT	CASSENGAQPQHF
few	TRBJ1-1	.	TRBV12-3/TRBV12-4	TGTGCCAGCAGTGCGAGGGTAGAAGCTTTCTTT	CASSARVEAFF
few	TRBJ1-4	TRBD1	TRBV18	TGTGCCAGCTCACTGGACAGGGATGGAGAAAAACTGTTTTTT	CASSLDRDGEKLFF
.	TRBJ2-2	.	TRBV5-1	TGCGCCAGCAGCTACGGACAGAGGAGCACCGGGGAGCTGTTTTTT	CASSYGQRSTGELFF
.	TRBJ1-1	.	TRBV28	TGTGCCAGCAGTTTAACGGGGTGGACTGAAGCTTTCTTT	CASSLTGWTEAFF
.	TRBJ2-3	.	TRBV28	TGTGCCAGCAGTACGAGTGGGGGACCGCAGTATTTT	CASSTSGGPQYF
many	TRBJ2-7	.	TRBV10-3	TGTGCCATAGGACAGAGCTCCTACGAGCAGTACTTC	CAIGQSSYEQYF
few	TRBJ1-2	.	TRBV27	TGTGCCAGCAGTCCGGGGGTAGCCATAGGGATCTATGGCTACACCTTC	CASSPGVAIGIYGYTF
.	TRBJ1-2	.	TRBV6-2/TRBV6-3	TGTGCCAGCAGGAATGGGCTTGGCTACACCTTC	CASRNGLGYTF
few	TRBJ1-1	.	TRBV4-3	TGCGCCAGCAGCCAAGAAGGGTACACCCTTTACACTGAAGCTTTCTTT	CASSQEGYTLYTEAFF
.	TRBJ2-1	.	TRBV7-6	TGTGCCAGCAGCTTAAGTAGTCAGGATGAGCAGTTCTTC	CASSLSSQDEQFF
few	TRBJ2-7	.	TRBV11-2	TGTGCCAGCAGCATGGAGGGAATCTCCTACGAGCAGTACTTC	CASSMEGISYEQYF
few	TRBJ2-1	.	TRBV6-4	TGTGCCAGCAGTGTGGACTCTAACAATGAGCAGTTCTTC	CASSVDSNNEQFF
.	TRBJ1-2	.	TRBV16	TGTGCCAGCAGCCCTGCAATTCGACGTACCTTCTCGGGGTATGGCTACACCTTC	CASSPAIRRTFSGYGYTF
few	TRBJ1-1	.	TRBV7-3	TGTGCCAGCAGCTTTTCCAGGGTCACTGAAGCTTTCTTT	CASSFSRVTEAFF
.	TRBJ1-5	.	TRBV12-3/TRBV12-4	TGTGCCAGCAGTACCCGCTGGGGCAATCAGCCCCAGCATTTT	CASSTRWGNQPQHF
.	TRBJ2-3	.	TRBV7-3	TGTGCCAGCAGCTTTGGGCAGCTCGTGGCAGATACGCAGTATTTT	CASSFGQLVADTQYF
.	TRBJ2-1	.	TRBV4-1	TGCGCCAGCAGCCATGAAACTAGCATCAATGAGCAGTTCTTC	CASSHETSINEQFF
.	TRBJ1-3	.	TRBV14	TGTGCCAGCAGCCGCTTCCGGGACCTCTTAATCCCCTCTGGAAACACCATATATTTT	CASSRFRDLLIPSGNTIYF
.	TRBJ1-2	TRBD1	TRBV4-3	TGCGCCAGCAGCCAAGGCTGGGACAGTGTCAATGGCTACACCTTC	CASSQGWDSVNGYTF
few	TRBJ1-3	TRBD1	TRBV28	TGTGCCAGCAGCTCAGGGGGTGACGGAAACACCATATATTTT	CASSSGGDGNTIYF
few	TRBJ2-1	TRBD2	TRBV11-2	TGTGCCAGCGGCCCCGCCGGGGGGGGCTACAATGAGCAGTTCTTC	CASGPAGGGYNEQFF
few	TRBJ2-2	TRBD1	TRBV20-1	TGCAGTGCTAGTAAGGGGGCGTCCGCCGGGGAGCTGTTTTTT	CSASKGASAGELFF